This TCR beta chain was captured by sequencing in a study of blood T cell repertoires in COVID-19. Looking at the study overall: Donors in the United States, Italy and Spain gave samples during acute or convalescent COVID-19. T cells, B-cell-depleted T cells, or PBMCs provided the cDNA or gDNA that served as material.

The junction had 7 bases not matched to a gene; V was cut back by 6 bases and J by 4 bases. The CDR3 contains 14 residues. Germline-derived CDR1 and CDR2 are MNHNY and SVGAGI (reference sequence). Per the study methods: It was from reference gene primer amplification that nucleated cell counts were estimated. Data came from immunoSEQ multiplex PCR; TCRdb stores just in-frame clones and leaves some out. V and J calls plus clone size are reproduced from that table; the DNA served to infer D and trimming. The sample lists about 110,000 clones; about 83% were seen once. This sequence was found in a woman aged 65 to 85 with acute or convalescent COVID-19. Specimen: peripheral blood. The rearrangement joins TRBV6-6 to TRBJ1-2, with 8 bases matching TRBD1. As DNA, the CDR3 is TGTGCCAGCAGGGCAGGGGGCGCGGGCTATGGCTACACCTTC. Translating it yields CASRAGGAGYGYTF.